These 27 T cell receptor beta chains were sequenced from one sample in a study of T cells expressing NK-cell markers (dated by TCRdb to 2019 to 2021). The method was 5' RACE. The listed sequencing device is Illumina HiSeq 2000. Reads reprocessed by TCRdb are summarized as one entry per CDR3 protein sequence, and DNA is absent. The sample table gives about 550,000 distinct CDR3 sequences. The ten largest clonotypes hold 3% to 4.5% of the sample. The material sequenced was blood T cells: a sorted CD56 or NKG2C T cell subset, CD4+ or CD8+ T cells, or bulk PBMC T cells (not recorded which). All receptors derive from a young man in good health. Donor details come from another sample of the same person, matched by shared clones.

CDR3 protein: CSVDGPPHGYTF. The chain joins TRBV29-1 to TRBJ1-2; TCRdb names TRBD1, which stays unverified in the absence of DNA. The germline CDR1 and CDR2 sequences are SQVTM and ANQGSEA. CDR3 length equals 12 residues.

The chain has TRBV7-9 and TRBJ2-4. Germline CDR1 is SEHNR and CDR2 is FQNEAQ (reference sequence). The CDR3 is 11 amino acids. The CDR3 spells CASSLGDIQYF.

This chain joins TRBV5-1 and TRBJ1-4. The germline CDR1 and CDR2 sequences are SGHRS and YFSETQ. This CDR3 region has 13 residues. CDR3 sequence: CASSRGINEKLFF.

The chain employs TRBV3-1 and TRBJ2-7; TCRdb returns TRBD1, unconfirmable since there is no DNA. Looked up from germline, CDR1 is LGHDT and CDR2 is YNNKEL (reference sequence). The CDR3 covers 14 residues. CDR3 protein: CASSQRGRTTEQYF.

The chain uses TRBV12-3 or TRBV12-4 and TRBJ2-2; as DNA is missing, the TRBD1 call by TCRdb cannot be tested. The CDR3 has 15 amino acids. Here the CDR3 reads CASSQSQVNTGELFF.

V usage is TRBV5-1 and J usage is TRBJ2-5; the D call of TRBD2 rests on TCRdb alone, since no DNA is present to check it. Looked up from germline, CDR1 is SGHRS and CDR2 is YFSETQ. The CDR3 runs to 13 residues. CDR3 protein: CASSFSGSETQYF.

The rearrangement joins TRBV6-1 to TRBJ2-1; no DNA is available, so the TRBD1 call from TCRdb remains unchecked. CDR3 length equals 16 residues. Germline CDR1 MNHNS, CDR2 SASEGT. The CDR3 loop is CATRSGSVSPYNEQFF.

The V and J genes are TRBV9 and TRBJ2-1; TCRdb picks TRBD2, but there is no DNA to check that call. This CDR3 spans 14 amino acids. In germline, CDR1 is SGDLS, CDR2 YYNGEE. The CDR3 protein is CASSAEVPYNEQFF.

The chain joins TRBV25-1 to TRBJ2-1; without DNA, the TCRdb call of TRBD2 cannot be checked. The CDR3 sequence is 11 residues long. Germline V gene data show CDR1 as MGHDK and CDR2 as SYGVNS. CDR3: CASRKGNEQFF.

V and J are TRBV27 and TRBJ2-1; TCRdb's D call, TRBD1, is unchecked because there is no DNA. Germline V gene lookup returns CDR1 MNHEY and CDR2 SMNVEV (reference sequence). The CDR3 is 15 residues long. This CDR3 is CASSSLNRIYNEQFF.

The chain combines TRBV12-3 or TRBV12-4 with TRBJ1-4; TCRdb calls TRBD1, which cannot be checked without DNA. The CDR3 loop spans 13 amino acids. CDR3 protein: CASRRDIYEKLFF.

The chain employs TRBV9 and TRBJ2-1; TCRdb's assignment of TRBD2 cannot be checked, as there is no DNA. CDR1 is SGDLS and CDR2 is YYNGEE in the germline V gene. The CDR3 runs to 20 residues. CDR3 sequence: CASSVGPGLAGGRGRDEQFF. The full variable domain, in which reference TRBV9 and TRBJ2-1 provide the parts outside the CDR3, is DSGVTQTPKHLITATGQRVTLRCSPRSGDLSVYWYQQSLDQGLQFLIQYYNGEERAKGNILERFSAQQFPDLHSELNLSSLELGDSALYFCASSVGPGLAGGRGRDEQFFGPGTRLTVL.

This chain connects TRBV20-1 to TRBJ2-1. This CDR3 has 16 residues. Germline V lookup: CDR1 DFQATT, CDR2 SNEGSKA (reference sequence). The CDR3 loop reads CSARDPDVQTYNEQFF.

This sequence joins TRBV18 and TRBJ2-3. CDR3 length equals 16 residues. CDR1 is KGHSH, CDR2 LQKENI, per germline. The CDR3 is CASSRLAVIETDTQYF.

The chain is built from TRBV5-5 and TRBJ2-7. The CDR3 is 14 residues long. Germline V gene lookup returns CDR1 SGHKS and CDR2 YYEKEE (reference sequence). CDR3 residues: CASSYSMSSYEQYF.

The chain has TRBV19 and TRBJ2-1. This CDR3 is built from 17 residues. The germline V gene encodes CDR1 LNHDA and CDR2 SQIVND (reference sequence). Here the CDR3 reads CASSTINSLSSYNEQFF. The complete variable domain, with remaining parts taken from reference TRBV19 and TRBJ2-1, reads DGGITQSPKYLFRKEGQNVTLSCEQNLNHDAMYWYRQDPGQGLRLIYYSQIVNDFQKGDIAEGYSVSREKKESFPLTVTSAQKNPTAFYLCASSTINSLSSYNEQFFGPGTRLTVL.

The chain uses TRBV5-5 and TRBJ2-1; TCRdb outputs TRBD1, but without DNA this stays unchecked. Germline V gives CDR1 SGHKS, CDR2 YYEKEE (reference sequence). The CDR3 is made up of 16 amino acids. The CDR3 here is CASSLPRTGVSGEQFF. Combining the CDR3 with reference TRBV5-5 and TRBJ2-1 gives the whole variable domain DAGVTQSPTHLIKTRGQQVTLRCSPISGHKSVSWYQQVLGQGPQFIFQYYEKEERGRGNFPDRFSARQFPNYSSELNVNALLLGDSALYLCASSLPRTGVSGEQFFGPGTRLTVL.

The J gene is TRBJ1-6, the V gene TRBV7-2; absent DNA, TCRdb's TRBD1 call cannot be checked. Per germline, CDR1 SGHTA and CDR2 FQGNSA. CDR3 length: 16 amino acids. The CDR3 sequence is CASTLRGSSYNSPLHF.

V gene TRBV4-3 combines with J gene TRBJ1-2; TCRdb's D gene call, TRBD1, goes unchecked for lack of DNA. The CDR3 is 15 residues long. CDR1 and CDR2 from the germline V gene are LGHNA and YSLEER. This CDR3 reads CASSQEGSGQEGYTF.

The chain uses TRBV14 and TRBJ1-6. Germline V gene lookup returns CDR1 SGHDN and CDR2 FVKESK. The CDR3 extends over 14 amino acids. CDR3 sequence reads: CASSQDSPNSPLHF.

The chain recombines TRBV20-1 with TRBJ2-7; TCRdb returns TRBD1, unconfirmable since there is no DNA. This CDR3 is 15 amino acids long. CDR1 is DFQATT, CDR2 SNEGSKA, per germline (reference sequence). The CDR3 reads CSARSVRSGFYEQYF.

V gene TRBV9 combines with J gene TRBJ2-4; as DNA is missing, the TRBD1 call by TCRdb cannot be tested. CDR1 is SGDLS and CDR2 is YYNGEE in the germline V gene. The CDR3 sequence is 20 residues long. The CDR3 here is CASSPVGDRLISGAKNIQYF.

The gene calls are TRBV6-1 and TRBJ2-4; no DNA is available, so the TRBD1 call from TCRdb remains unchecked. CDR1 is MNHNS and CDR2 is SASEGT in the germline V gene. CDR3 size: 15 residues. CDR3 amino acids: CASSRTVLAKNIQYF.

The chain combines TRBV5-1 with TRBJ2-1; TCRdb proposes TRBD1, but this gene call is untestable without DNA. Germline values: CDR1 SGHRS, CDR2 YFSETQ. The CDR3 runs to 16 residues. The CDR3 reads CASSLAGTGLGNEQFF.

The chain uses TRBV12-3 or TRBV12-4 and TRBJ2-1; checking the TCRdb D call of TRBD2 is not possible without DNA. CDR3 length: 15 amino acids. CDR3 sequence: CASSSTSGRAGEQFF.

The J gene is TRBJ1-5, the V gene TRBV7-8; as DNA is missing, the TRBD1 call by TCRdb cannot be tested. Germline CDR1 SGHVS, CDR2 FQNEAQ. This CDR3 spans 15 amino acids. The CDR3: CASSLWAGSNQPQHF. Full variable domain (outside the CDR3, taken from reference TRBV7-8 and TRBJ1-5): GAGVSQSPRYKVAKRGQDVALRCDPISGHVSLFWYQQALGQGPEFLTYFQNEAQLDKSGLPSDRFFAERPEGSVSTLKIQRTQQEDSAVYLCASSLWAGSNQPQHFGDGTRLSIL.

The V call is TRBV20-1, the J call TRBJ1-4; TCRdb designates TRBD1, a call that cannot be tested without DNA. This CDR3 spans 15 amino acids. Germline lookup yields CDR1 DFQATT and CDR2 SNEGSKA (reference sequence). CDR3 amino acids: CSAHHGGPTDEKLFF.